Listed here is a single T cell receptor beta chain. Trimming cost V 0 bases and J 0 bases; bases outside gene matches: 9. This CDR3 region has 18 residues. Germline CDR1 and CDR2: SGHDT and YYEEEE. The sample comes from a study of blood T cell repertoires in COVID-19. Background on the study: The study drew acute and convalescent COVID-19 samples from the United States, Italy and Spain.

Participant age was about 18 to 95 years, and participants resided in fewer than 25 US areas. Two negative PCRs, clearance, or symptom resolution had been documented for recovered Cohort 3 donors. Method: immunoSEQ multiplex PCR; TCRdb's copy keeps in-frame clones and lacks some. Of around 390,000 clones listed, 85% to 90% were seen once; the top ten hold approximately 9.3%. Sequencing was done on a sample of PBMCs or T cells enriched from blood (not recorded which). The genes are TRBV5-6 and TRBJ2-4; TRBD2 agrees at 7 bases. The receptor was derived from a woman aged 50 to 60 who had recovered from COVID-19. The CDR3 loop reads CASSLEWGLPGAKNIQYF. In nucleotides, the CDR3 is TGTGCCAGCAGCTTGGAGTGGGGACTACCCGGAGCCAAAAACATTCAGTACTTC.